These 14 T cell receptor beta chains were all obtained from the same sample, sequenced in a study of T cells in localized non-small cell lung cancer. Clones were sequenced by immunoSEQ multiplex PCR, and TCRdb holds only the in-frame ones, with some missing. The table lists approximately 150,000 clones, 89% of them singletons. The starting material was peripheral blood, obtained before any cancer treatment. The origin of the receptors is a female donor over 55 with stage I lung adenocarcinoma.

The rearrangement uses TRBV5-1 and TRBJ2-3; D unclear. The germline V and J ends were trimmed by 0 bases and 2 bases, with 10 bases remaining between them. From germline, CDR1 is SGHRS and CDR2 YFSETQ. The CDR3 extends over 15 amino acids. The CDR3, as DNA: TGCGCCAGCAGCTTGGATGGGAACCCCACAGATACGCAGTATTTT. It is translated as CASSLDGNPTDTQYF.

The CDR3 protein is CASSDVGPPGNEQFF. The CDR3 DNA reads TGCGCCAGCAGCGACGTGGGACCGCCGGGAAATGAGCAGTTCTTC. The chain is built from TRBV5-1 and TRBJ2-1, with D possibly called TRBD1 or TRBD2 (5 bases each). The germline V gene has CDR1 SGHRS and CDR2 YFSETQ. V lost 4 bases and J 7 bases, leaving 18 bases between the germline ends. The CDR3 contains 15 residues.

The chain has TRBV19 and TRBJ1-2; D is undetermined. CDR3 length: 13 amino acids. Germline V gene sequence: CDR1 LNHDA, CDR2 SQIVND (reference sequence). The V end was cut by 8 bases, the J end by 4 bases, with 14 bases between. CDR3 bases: TGTGCCAGTTCAATGGGGTTCGGCTATGGCTACACCTTC. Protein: CASSMGFGYGYTF.

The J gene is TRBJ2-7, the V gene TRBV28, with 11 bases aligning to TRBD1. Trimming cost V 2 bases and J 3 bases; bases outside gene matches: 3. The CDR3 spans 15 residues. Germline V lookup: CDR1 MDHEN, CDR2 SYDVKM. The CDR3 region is CASSLPGTGGYEQYF. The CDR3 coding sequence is TGTGCCAGCAGTTTACCCGGGACAGGGGGCTACGAGCAGTACTTC.

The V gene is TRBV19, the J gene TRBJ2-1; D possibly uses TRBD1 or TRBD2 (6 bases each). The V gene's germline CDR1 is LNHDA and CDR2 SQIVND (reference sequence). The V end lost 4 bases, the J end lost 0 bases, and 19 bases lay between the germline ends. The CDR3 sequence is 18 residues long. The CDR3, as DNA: TGTGCCAGTAGTAAAGGGGGAGGTGGATCGTCCTCCTACAATGAGCAGTTCTTC. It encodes CASSKGGGGSSSYNEQFF.

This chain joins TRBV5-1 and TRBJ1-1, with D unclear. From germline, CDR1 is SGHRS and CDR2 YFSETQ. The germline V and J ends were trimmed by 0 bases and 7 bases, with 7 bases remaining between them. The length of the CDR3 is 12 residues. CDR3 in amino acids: CASSLEESEAFF. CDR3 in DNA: TGCGCCAGCAGCTTGGAAGAGAGTGAAGCTTTCTTT.

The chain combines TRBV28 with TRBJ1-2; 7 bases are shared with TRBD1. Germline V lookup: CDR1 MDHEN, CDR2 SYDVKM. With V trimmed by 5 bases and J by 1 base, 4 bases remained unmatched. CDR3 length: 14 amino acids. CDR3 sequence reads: CASSAGGDNYGYTF. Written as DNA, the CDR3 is TGTGCCAGCAGTGCAGGGGGTGATAACTATGGCTACACCTTC.

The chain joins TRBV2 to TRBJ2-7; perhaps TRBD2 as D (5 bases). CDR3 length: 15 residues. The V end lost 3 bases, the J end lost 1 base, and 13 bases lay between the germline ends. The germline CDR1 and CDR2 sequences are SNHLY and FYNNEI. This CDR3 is CASSDWGAISYEQYF. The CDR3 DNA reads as TGTGCCAGCAGTGACTGGGGAGCGATTTCCTACGAGCAGTACTTC.

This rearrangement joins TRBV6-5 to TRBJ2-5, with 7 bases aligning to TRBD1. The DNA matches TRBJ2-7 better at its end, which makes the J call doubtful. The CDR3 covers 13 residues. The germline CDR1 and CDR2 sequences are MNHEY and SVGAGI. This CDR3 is CASIGGGSYEQYF. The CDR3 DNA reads TGTGCCAGCATAGGGGGCGGCTCCTACGAGCAGTACTTC.

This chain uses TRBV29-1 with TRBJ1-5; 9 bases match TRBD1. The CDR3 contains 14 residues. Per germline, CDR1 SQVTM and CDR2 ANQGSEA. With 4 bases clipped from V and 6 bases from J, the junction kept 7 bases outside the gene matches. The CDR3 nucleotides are TGCAGCGTTGCTCTGGGACAGGGAGTTCAGCCCCAGCATTTT. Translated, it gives CSVALGQGVQPQHF.

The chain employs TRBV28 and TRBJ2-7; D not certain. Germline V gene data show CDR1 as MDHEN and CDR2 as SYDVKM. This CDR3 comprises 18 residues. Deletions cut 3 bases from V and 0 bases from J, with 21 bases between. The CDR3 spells CASSLVFWAASPSYEQYF. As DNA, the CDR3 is TGTGCCAGCAGTTTGGTTTTTTGGGCAGCTTCACCCTCCTACGAGCAGTACTTC.

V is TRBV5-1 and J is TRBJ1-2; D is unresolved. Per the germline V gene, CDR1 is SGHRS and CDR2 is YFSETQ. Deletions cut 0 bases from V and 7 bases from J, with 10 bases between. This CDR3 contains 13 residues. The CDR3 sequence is CASSLEGLGGYTF. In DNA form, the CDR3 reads TGCGCCAGCAGCTTGGAGGGTTTAGGTGGCTACACCTTC.

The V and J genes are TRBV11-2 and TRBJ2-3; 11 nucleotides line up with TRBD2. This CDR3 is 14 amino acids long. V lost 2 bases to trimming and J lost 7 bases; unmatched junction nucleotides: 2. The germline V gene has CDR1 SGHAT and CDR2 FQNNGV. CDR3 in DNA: TGTGCCAGCAGCTTAACTAGCGGGGGTTATACGCAGTATTTT. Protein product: CASSLTSGGYTQYF.

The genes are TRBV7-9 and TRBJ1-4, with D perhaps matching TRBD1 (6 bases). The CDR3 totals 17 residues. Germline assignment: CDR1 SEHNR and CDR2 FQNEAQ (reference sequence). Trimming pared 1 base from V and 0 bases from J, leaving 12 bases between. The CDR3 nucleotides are TGTGCCAGCAGCTTAGGGCAGGGGCGAACAACTAATGAAAAACTGTTTTTT. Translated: CASSLGQGRTTNEKLFF. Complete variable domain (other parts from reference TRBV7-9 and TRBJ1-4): DTGVSQNPRHKITKRGQNVTFRCDPISEHNRLYWYRQTLGQGPEFLTYFQNEAQLEKSRLLSDRFSAERPKGSFSTLEIQRTEQGDSAMYLCASSLGQGRTTNEKLFFGSGTQLSVL.